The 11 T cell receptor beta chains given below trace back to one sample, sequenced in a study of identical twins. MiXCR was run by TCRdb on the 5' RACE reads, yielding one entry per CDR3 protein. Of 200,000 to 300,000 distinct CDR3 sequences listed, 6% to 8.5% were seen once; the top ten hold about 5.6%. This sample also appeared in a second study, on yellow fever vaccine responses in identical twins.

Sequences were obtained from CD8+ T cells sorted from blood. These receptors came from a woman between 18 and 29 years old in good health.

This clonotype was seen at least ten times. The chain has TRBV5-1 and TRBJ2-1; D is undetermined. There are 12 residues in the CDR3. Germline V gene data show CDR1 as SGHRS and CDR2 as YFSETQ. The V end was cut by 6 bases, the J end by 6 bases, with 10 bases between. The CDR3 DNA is TGCGCCAGCACCTTTAGTGGCAATGAGCAGTTCTTC. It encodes CASTFSGNEQFF.

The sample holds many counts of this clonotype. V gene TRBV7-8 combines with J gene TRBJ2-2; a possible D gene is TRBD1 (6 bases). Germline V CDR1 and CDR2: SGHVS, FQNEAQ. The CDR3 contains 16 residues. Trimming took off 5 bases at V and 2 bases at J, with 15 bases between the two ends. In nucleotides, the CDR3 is TGTGCCAGCAGCCCACCCCACAGGGTAAACACCGGGGAGCTGTTTTTT. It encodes CASSPPHRVNTGELFF.

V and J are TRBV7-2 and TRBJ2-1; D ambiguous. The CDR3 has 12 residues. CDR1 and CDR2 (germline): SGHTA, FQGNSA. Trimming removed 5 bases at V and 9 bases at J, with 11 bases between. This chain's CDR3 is CASSPAFLEQFF. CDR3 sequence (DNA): TGTGCCAGCAGCCCAGCCTTTCTTGAGCAGTTCTTC.

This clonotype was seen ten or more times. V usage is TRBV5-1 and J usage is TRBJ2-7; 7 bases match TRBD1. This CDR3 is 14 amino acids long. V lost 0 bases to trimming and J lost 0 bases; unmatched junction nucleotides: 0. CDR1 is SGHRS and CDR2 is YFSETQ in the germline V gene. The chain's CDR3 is CASSLGQGSYEQYF. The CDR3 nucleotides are TGCGCCAGCAGCTTGGGACAGGGCTCCTACGAGCAGTACTTC.

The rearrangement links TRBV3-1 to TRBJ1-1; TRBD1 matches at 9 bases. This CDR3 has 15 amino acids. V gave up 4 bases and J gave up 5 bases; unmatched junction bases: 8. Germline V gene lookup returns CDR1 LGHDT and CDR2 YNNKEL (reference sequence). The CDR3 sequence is CASSPGQGRLTEAFF. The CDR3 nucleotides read TGTGCCAGCAGCCCGGGACAGGGTCGGTTAACTGAAGCTTTCTTT.

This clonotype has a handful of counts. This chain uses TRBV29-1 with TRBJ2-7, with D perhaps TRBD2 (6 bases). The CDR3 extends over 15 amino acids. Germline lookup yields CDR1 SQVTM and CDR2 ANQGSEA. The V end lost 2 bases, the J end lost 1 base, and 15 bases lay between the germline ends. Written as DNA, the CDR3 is TGCAGCGTTGAACGTAGTGCCGGAGGGTCCTACGAGCAGTACTTC. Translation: CSVERSAGGSYEQYF.

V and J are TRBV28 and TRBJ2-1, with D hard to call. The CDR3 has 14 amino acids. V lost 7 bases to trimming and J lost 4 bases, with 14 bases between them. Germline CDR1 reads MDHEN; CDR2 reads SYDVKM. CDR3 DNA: TGTGCCAGCAAGGACGGAGAAAGGTACAATGAGCAGTTCTTC. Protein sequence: CASKDGERYNEQFF.

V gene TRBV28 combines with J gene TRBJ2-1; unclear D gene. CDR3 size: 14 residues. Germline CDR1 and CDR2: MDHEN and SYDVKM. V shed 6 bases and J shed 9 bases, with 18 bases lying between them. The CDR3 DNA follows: TGTGCCAGCAGCCCCGGACGGTGGCCGCGTGAGCAGTTCTTC. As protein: CASSPGRWPREQFF.

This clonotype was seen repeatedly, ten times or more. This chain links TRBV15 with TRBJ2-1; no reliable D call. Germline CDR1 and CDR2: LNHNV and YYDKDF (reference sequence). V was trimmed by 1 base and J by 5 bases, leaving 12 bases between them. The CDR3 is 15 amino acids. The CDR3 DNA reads TGTGCCACCAGCAGAGGGGTGGATGCCCACAATGAGCAGTTCTTC. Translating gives CATSRGVDAHNEQFF.

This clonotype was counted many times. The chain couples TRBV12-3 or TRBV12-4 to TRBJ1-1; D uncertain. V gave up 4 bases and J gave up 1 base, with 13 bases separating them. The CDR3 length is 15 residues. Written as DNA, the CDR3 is TGTGCCAGCAGTTCGACGGGGAGCTCGAACACTGAAGCTTTCTTT. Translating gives CASSSTGSSNTEAFF.

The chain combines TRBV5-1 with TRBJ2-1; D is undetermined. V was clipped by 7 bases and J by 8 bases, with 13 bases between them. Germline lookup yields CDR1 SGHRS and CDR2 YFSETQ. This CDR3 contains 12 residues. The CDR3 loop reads CASAPGGHEQFF. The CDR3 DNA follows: TGCGCCAGCGCCCCGGGTGGGCATGAGCAGTTCTTC. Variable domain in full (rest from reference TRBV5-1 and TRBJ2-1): KAGVTQTPRYLIKTRGQQVTLSCSPISGHRSVSWYQQTPGQGLQFLFEYFSETQRNKGNFPGRFSGRQFSNSRSEMNVSTLELGDSALYLCASAPGGHEQFFGPGTRLTVL.